This T cell receptor beta chain appears in the sequencing data of a study of blood T cells in healthy people across ages. The study's findings and limits: No conclusive comparison of naive versus antigen-experienced cells was possible with unsorted PBMCs.

Donors ranged from roughly 6 to 100 years old and were healthy Caucasians in Russia. V was shortened by 3 bases and J by 7 bases, with 13 bases between the two germline ends. The CDR3 is 13 residues long. Germline loops: CDR1 SGHDT, CDR2 YYEEEE. This clonotype was detected a few times. The antigen remains unidentified. A much more abundant neighbour one base away suggests this may be a read error. A sample-barcoded 5' primer and a J-beta primer mix were used in a second PCR of roughly 7 to 11 cycles. In TCRdb, the 5' RACE reads were re-called with MiXCR into one record per CDR3 protein. This table holds more than 700,000 distinct CDR3 sequences, about 46% found once.

This TCR came from an elderly man in good health. Sequencing was carried out using blood. The genes are TRBV5-6 and TRBJ1-2; D ambiguous. The CDR3 DNA follows: TGTGCCAGCAGCTGGAAGGGATTATTTGGCTACACCTTC. Its translation: CASSWKGLFGYTF. Drawing the rest from reference TRBV5-6 and TRBJ1-2, the complete variable domain is DAGVTQSPTHLIKTRGQQVTLRCSPKSGHDTVSWYQQALGQGPQFIFQYYEEEERQRGNFPDRFSGHQFPNYSSELNVNALLLGDSALYLCASSWKGLFGYTFGSGTRLTVV.